This T cell receptor (beta chain) came from a study of blood T cells in healthy people across ages. The CDR3 runs to 14 residues. Between the trimmed V and J ends, which lost 8 bases and 1 base, there was a span of 14 bases. Germline CDR1 reads SGHAT; CDR2 reads FQDESV (reference sequence). Sample-barcoded 5' priming and a J-beta primer mix drove a second PCR of roughly 6 to 12 cycles. TCRdb analysed the 5' RACE reads with MiXCR anew, one entry per CDR3 protein. This sample yields about 1.6 million distinct CDR3 sequences, of which around 36% are seen a single time; around 10% belongs to the top ten.

Sequenced sample: blood. This TCR was sampled from a woman aged 30 to 39 in good health. V is TRBV11-1 and J is TRBJ2-5, with D tentatively TRBD2 (5 bases). The CDR3 coding sequence is TGTGCCAGCTCTCGGGGTGAAGTCCAAGAGACCCAGTACTTC. Its protein product is CASSRGEVQETQYF.